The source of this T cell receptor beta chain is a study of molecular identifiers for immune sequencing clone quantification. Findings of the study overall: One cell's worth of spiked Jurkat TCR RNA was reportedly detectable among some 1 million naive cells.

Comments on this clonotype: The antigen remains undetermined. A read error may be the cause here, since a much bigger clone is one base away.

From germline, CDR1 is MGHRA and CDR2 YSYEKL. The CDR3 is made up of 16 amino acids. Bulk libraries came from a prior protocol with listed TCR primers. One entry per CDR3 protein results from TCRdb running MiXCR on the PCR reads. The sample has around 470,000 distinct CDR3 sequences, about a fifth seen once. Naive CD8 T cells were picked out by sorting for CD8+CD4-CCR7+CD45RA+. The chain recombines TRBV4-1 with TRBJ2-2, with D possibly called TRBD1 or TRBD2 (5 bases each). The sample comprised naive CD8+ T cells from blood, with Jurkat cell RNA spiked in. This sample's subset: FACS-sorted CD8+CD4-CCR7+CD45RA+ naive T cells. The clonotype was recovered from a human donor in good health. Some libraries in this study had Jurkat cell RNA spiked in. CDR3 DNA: TGCACCAGCAGCCAGTCCGTAGGGACCTCCACCGGGGAGCTGTTTTTT. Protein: CTSSQSVGTSTGELFF.